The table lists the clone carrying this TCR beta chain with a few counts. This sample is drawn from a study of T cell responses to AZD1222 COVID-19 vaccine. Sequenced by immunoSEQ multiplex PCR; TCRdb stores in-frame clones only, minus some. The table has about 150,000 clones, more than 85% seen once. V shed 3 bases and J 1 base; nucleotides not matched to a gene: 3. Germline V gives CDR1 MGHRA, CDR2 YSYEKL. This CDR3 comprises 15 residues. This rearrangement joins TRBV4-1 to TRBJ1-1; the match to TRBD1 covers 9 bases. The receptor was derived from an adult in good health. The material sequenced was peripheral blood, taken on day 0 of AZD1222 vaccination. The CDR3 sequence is CASSQRTGENTEAFF. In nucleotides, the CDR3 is TGCGCCAGCAGCCAGAGGACAGGGGAGAACACTGAAGCTTTCTTT.